These 27 T cell receptor beta chains originate from one sample sequenced in a study of T cell responses to AZD1222 COVID-19 vaccine. Some clones are missing from TCRdb's copy, which holds only in-frame ones; the method was immunoSEQ multiplex PCR. This table has 180,000 or so clones, around nine tenths appearing once. The sequencing used peripheral blood, collected 28 days after the second AZD1222 dose. Receptor source: an adult who received the AZD1222 COVID-19 vaccine.

This rearrangement joins TRBV6-5 to TRBJ2-7, with 12 bases matching TRBD2. This CDR3 spans 16 amino acids. Germline CDR1 and CDR2: MNHEY and SVGAGI. Germline trimming cut 2 bases from V and 4 bases from J; bases unmatched to any gene: 6. CDR3 DNA: TGTGCCAGCAGTTACCCGACTAGCGGGAGTAGGTACGAGCAGTACTTC. It codes for CASSYPTSGSRYEQYF.

This clone was found once. This sequence joins TRBV5-4 and TRBJ2-1; TRBD2 agrees at 9 bases. This CDR3 spans 15 amino acids. Germline CDR1 is SGHNT and CDR2 is YYREEE (reference sequence). V was pared by 0 bases and J by 6 bases, with 4 bases of the junction left unmatched. The chain's CDR3 is CASSLDSGSPNEQFF. The CDR3 coding sequence is TGTGCCAGCAGCTTGGATAGCGGGAGTCCCAATGAGCAGTTCTTC.

The chain recombines TRBV28 with TRBJ1-1, with 8 nucleotides matching TRBD1. J lost 3 bases, V lost 8 bases, and 17 bases had no gene match. This CDR3 has 17 amino acids. Germline CDR1 is MDHEN and CDR2 is SYDVKM. In nucleotides, the CDR3 is TGTGCCAGCTACCGAACGACAGGGGCAGGTTGGGACACTGAAGCTTTCTTT. Translation: CASYRTTGAGWDTEAFF.

The chain joins TRBV5-1 to TRBJ2-2; D may be TRBD2 (6 bases). The CDR3 is 17 residues long. Trimming left V 7 bases short and J 4 bases short, with 23 bases between. Germline lookup yields CDR1 SGHRS and CDR2 YFSETQ. The CDR3 sequence: CASADRGSTRGTGELFF. CDR3 nucleotide sequence: TGCGCCAGCGCCGACCGGGGGAGTACAAGGGGCACCGGGGAGCTGTTTTTT.

The rearrangement uses TRBV12-3 or TRBV12-4 and TRBJ2-3; 9 bases are shared with TRBD2. This CDR3 is built from 13 residues. The V segment lost 4 bases and the J segment 7 bases; nucleotides outside the gene matches: 3. Written as DNA, the CDR3 is TGTGCCAGCAGTTATAGCGGGAGTAATACGCAGTATTTT. Its translation is CASSYSGSNTQYF.

V and J are TRBV3-1 (or the pseudogene TRBV3-2) and TRBJ2-1; TRBD1 is a possible D gene (5 bases). CDR1 and CDR2 from the germline V gene are LGHDT and YNNKEL (reference sequence). The V end lost 0 bases, the J end lost 3 bases, and 12 bases lay between the germline ends. CDR3 size: 16 residues. The CDR3 DNA follows: TGTGCCAGCAGCCAAGAAGAGCCAGGGCTCTACAATGAGCAGTTCTTC. Residues: CASSQEEPGLYNEQFF.

The chain links TRBV7-2 to TRBJ2-2; D remains ambiguous. Per germline, CDR1 SGHTA and CDR2 FQGNSA. The CDR3 runs to 15 residues. Trimming removed 5 bases from V and 6 bases from J, with 16 bases in between. The CDR3 DNA is TGTGCCAGCAGCCCCCGAAGGGCTACGCCCGGGGAGCTGTTTTTT. This codes for CASSPRRATPGELFF.

The rearrangement uses TRBV4-3 and TRBJ2-3; no clear D. Trimming took 4 bases from V and 6 from J, leaving 23 bases between them. Germline lookup yields CDR1 LGHNA and CDR2 YSLEER. This CDR3 contains 17 residues. CDR3 amino acids: CASSRRAGSARQDTQYF. The CDR3, as DNA: TGCGCCAGCAGCCGAAGGGCCGGGTCCGCCCGCCAGGATACGCAGTATTTT.

The rearrangement links TRBV19 to TRBJ1-1; perhaps TRBD1 as D (6 bases). The length of the CDR3 is 14 residues. Germline V gene data show CDR1 as LNHDA and CDR2 as SQIVND (reference sequence). Trimming removed 9 bases from V and 6 bases from J, with 20 bases in between. This CDR3 reads CASKVQGIMAEAFF. Here the CDR3 DNA reads TGTGCCAGCAAAGTCCAGGGGATCATGGCTGAAGCTTTCTTT.

The V call is TRBV19, the J call TRBJ2-7, with 8 bases aligning to TRBD1. With V trimmed by 5 bases and J by 0 bases, 3 bases remained unmatched. Germline-derived CDR1 and CDR2 are LNHDA and SQIVND (reference sequence). The CDR3 totals 14 residues. The CDR3 reads CASSSTGASYEQYF. The CDR3 DNA reads TGTGCCAGTAGTTCGACAGGGGCCTCCTACGAGCAGTACTTC.

This sequence joins TRBV10-3 and TRBJ2-7, with D hard to call. The V gene lost 3 bases and the J gene lost 1 base, with 1 base spanning the gap. The CDR3 is made up of 11 amino acids. Germline V lookup: CDR1 ENHRY, CDR2 SYGVKD. The DNA of the CDR3 is TGTGCCATCAGTGATTCCTACGAGCAGTACTTC. Protein sequence: CAISDSYEQYF.

This clone was picked up one time. This chain connects TRBV7-2 to TRBJ2-3; 9 bases line up with TRBD2. CDR3 length: 17 amino acids. Germline V gene data show CDR1 as SGHTA and CDR2 as FQGNSA. Trimming cost V 3 bases and J 4 bases; bases outside gene matches: 11. CDR3 sequence reads: CASSLTGAGGGADTQYF. CDR3 nucleotides: TGTGCCAGCAGCTTGACCGGCGCGGGAGGGGGGGCAGATACGCAGTATTTT.

This clone was picked up one time. Written as DNA, the CDR3 is TGTGCCAGCAGCTCCGATCCAGGGTCGGGGACTGAAGCTTTCTTT. This translates into CASSSDPGSGTEAFF. The rearrangement links TRBV7-9 to TRBJ1-1; possibly TRBD1 for D (5 bases). V gave up 4 bases and J gave up 5 bases, with 17 bases separating them. The CDR3 runs 15 residues. Germline CDR1 and CDR2: SEHNR and FQNEAQ (reference sequence).

About this clone: Other DNA sequences in this specimen translate into the identical CDR3. V usage is TRBV6-2 or TRBV6-3 and J usage is TRBJ2-1, with D tentatively TRBD1 or TRBD2 (5 bases each). This CDR3 has 12 amino acids. With 2 bases removed from V and 6 bases from J, the gap between germline ends came to 5 bases. The germline gives CDR1 MNHEY, CDR2 SVGEGT. The DNA for the CDR3 is TGTGCCAGCAGTTACGGGGGCAATGAGCAGTTCTTC. Translating it yields CASSYGGNEQFF.

The V and J genes are TRBV5-4 and TRBJ2-1; 7 nucleotides agree with TRBD2. Germline V gene sequence: CDR1 SGHNT, CDR2 YYREEE (reference sequence). The CDR3 is 15 residues long. V lost 0 bases and J lost 3; bases outside the gene matches: 3. The chain's CDR3 is CASSLGVAGYNEQFF. CDR3 nucleotides: TGTGCCAGCAGCTTGGGGGTAGCGGGCTACAATGAGCAGTTCTTC. Together with reference TRBV5-4 and TRBJ2-1, the CDR3 gives the full variable domain: ETGVTQSPTHLIKTRGQQVTLRCSSQSGHNTVSWYQQALGQGPQFIFQYYREEENGRGNFPPRFSGLQFPNYSSELNVNALELDDSALYLCASSLGVAGYNEQFFGPGTRLTVL.

The chain links TRBV30 to TRBJ2-7; 11 bases agree with TRBD2. From germline, CDR1 is GTSNPN and CDR2 SVGIG (reference sequence). The junction had 4 bases not matched to a gene; V was cut back by 0 bases and J by 6 bases. The CDR3 has 14 residues. Written as DNA, the CDR3 is TGTGCCTGGAGTGTACTAGCGGGAGCCGTCGAGCAGTACTTC. Protein product: CAWSVLAGAVEQYF. Complete variable domain (other parts from reference TRBV30 and TRBJ2-7): SQTIHQWPATLVQPVGSPLSLECTVEGTSNPNLYWYRQAAGRGLQLLFYSVGIGQISSEVPQNLSASRPQDRQFILSSKKLLLSDSGFYLCAWSVLAGAVEQYFGPGTRLTVT.

This clone was seen only a few times. The J gene is TRBJ1-1, the V gene TRBV25-1, with a possible D match to TRBD1 (6 bases). The ends were cut back, 2 bases at V and 3 bases at J, with 13 bases in the middle. This CDR3 is built from 15 residues. The germline CDR1 and CDR2 sequences are MGHDK and SYGVNS. The CDR3 spells CASSETGPPDTEAFF. The CDR3, as DNA: TGTGCCAGCAGTGAAACAGGGCCCCCGGACACTGAAGCTTTCTTT.

The V and J genes are TRBV6-6 and TRBJ2-6, with D unresolved. The CDR3 contains 12 residues. V gave up 5 bases and J gave up 2 bases, with 1 base separating them. The germline V gene has CDR1 MNHNY and CDR2 SVGAGI (reference sequence). The CDR3 reads CASSPGANVLTF. The DNA of the CDR3 is TGTGCCAGCAGTCCTGGGGCCAACGTCCTGACTTTC.

This chain uses TRBV19 with TRBJ2-7, with TRBD1 matching 8 bases. Germline loops: CDR1 LNHDA, CDR2 SQIVND (reference sequence). This CDR3 is built from 16 residues. With 5 bases clipped from V and 0 bases from J, the junction kept 9 bases outside the gene matches. CDR3 nucleotides: TGTGCCAGTAGTCCCGGGACAGGCCGGAGCTCCTACGAGCAGTACTTC. It encodes CASSPGTGRSSYEQYF.

The chain links TRBV5-1 to TRBJ2-7; TRBD1 agrees at 7 bases. Germline lookup yields CDR1 SGHRS and CDR2 YFSETQ. V shed 0 bases, J shed 3 bases, and the junction held 3 bases outside the gene matches. The CDR3 sequence is 14 residues long. The CDR3: CASSLEGANYEQYF. The CDR3, as DNA: TGCGCCAGCAGCTTGGAGGGGGCGAACTACGAGCAGTACTTC.

This clone was detected a few times. This rearrangement joins TRBV2 to TRBJ2-2; TRBD1 matches 10 bases. Germline loops: CDR1 SNHLY, CDR2 FYNNEI. The CDR3 is 13 amino acids. Germline trimming cut 8 bases from V and 5 bases from J; bases unmatched to any gene: 2. CDR3 amino acids: CASDRGRTGELFF. For the CDR3, the DNA is TGTGCCAGCGACAGGGGGCGGACCGGGGAGCTGTTTTTT.

The J gene is TRBJ2-3, the V gene TRBV5-1; 10 bases are a match to TRBD2. Germline loops: CDR1 SGHRS, CDR2 YFSETQ. V trimming: 8 bases; J trimming: 1 base; junction bases outside the gene matches: 13. The CDR3 spans 17 residues. CDR3 amino acids: CASFLNPGTSGTDTQYF. The CDR3 coding sequence is TGCGCCAGTTTCCTTAATCCCGGGACTAGCGGCACAGATACGCAGTATTTT.

This clone was recorded only once. The chain joins TRBV21-1 to TRBJ2-7; TRBD2 is the table's D call and was not checked against the DNA. TRBV21-1 is flagged as a pseudogene. The CDR3 consists of 13 residues. CDR3 loop: CASIGGGGYEQYF. In DNA, the CDR3 is TGTGCCAGCATAGGGGGAGGGGGTTACGAGCAGTACTTC.

This clone showed up just once. Other DNA sequences in this specimen translate into the identical CDR3. The rearrangement uses TRBV19 and TRBJ2-5, with 10 bases matching TRBD2. Germline loops: CDR1 LNHDA, CDR2 SQIVND (reference sequence). Germline trimming cut 8 bases from V and 4 bases from J; bases unmatched to any gene: 1. This CDR3 comprises 12 residues. As DNA, the CDR3 is TGTGCCAGTCGACTAGCGGGAGAGACCCAGTACTTC. It translates to CASRLAGETQYF.

This chain joins TRBV6-5 and TRBJ2-7, with 14 bases fitting TRBD2. Germline V lookup: CDR1 MNHEY, CDR2 SVGAGI. Germline trimming cut 6 bases from V and 3 bases from J; bases unmatched to any gene: 4. This CDR3 is built from 15 residues. CDR3 DNA: TGTGCCAGCAGCTTGGGACTAGCGGGAGTCTACGAGCAGTACTTC. Translated, it gives CASSLGLAGVYEQYF.

The rearrangement links TRBV3-1 (or the pseudogene TRBV3-2) to TRBJ2-1; 8 positions match TRBD2. Germline lookup yields CDR1 LGHDT and CDR2 YNNKEL (reference sequence). The ends lost 0 bases at V and 5 bases at J; junction bases unmatched: 6. CDR3 size: 16 residues. The CDR3 protein is CASSQDRVSGNNEQFF. The CDR3 region has the DNA TGTGCCAGCAGCCAAGATCGCGTTAGCGGGAACAATGAGCAGTTCTTC.

V is TRBV28 and J is TRBJ2-5; maybe TRBD2 (5 bases). Germline CDR1 MDHEN, CDR2 SYDVKM. The CDR3 extends over 12 amino acids. Trimming took 1 base from V and 6 from J, leaving 6 bases between them. The CDR3 region is CASSLSGKTQYF. The CDR3 nucleotides read TGTGCCAGCAGTTTATCGGGGAAGACCCAGTACTTC.